This entry lists 25 T cell receptor beta chains sequenced from one sample in a study of blood T cells in healthy people across ages. The use of a sample-barcoded 5' primer and a J-beta primer mix characterized a second PCR of about 7 to 12 cycles. TCRdb re-derived calls from the 5' RACE reads in MiXCR, one entry per CDR3 protein. This sample has around 940,000 distinct CDR3 sequences, with 51% found just once. Sample: blood. These receptors came from a woman in her fifties or sixties in good health.

This rearrangement joins TRBV4-1 to TRBJ2-3; 8 bases match TRBD1. From germline, CDR1 is MGHRA and CDR2 YSYEKL. The length of the CDR3 is 16 residues. V was clipped by 0 bases and J by 5 bases; unmatched bases: 7. CDR3 coding DNA: TGCGCCAGCAGCCAAGAGTTCAGGGGGCGAGGAGATACGCAGTATTTT. This codes for CASSQEFRGRGDTQYF.

The chain recombines TRBV12-3 or TRBV12-4 with TRBJ2-7; D may be TRBD1 (6 bases). Trimming removed 9 bases at V and 5 bases at J, with 20 bases between. The CDR3 totals 14 residues. In DNA form, the CDR3 reads TGTGCCAGTCGACTGGGGGCAGGGGTACACGAGCAGTACTTC. This sequence encodes CASRLGAGVHEQYF.

This clonotype was seen a handful of times. The chain joins TRBV29-1 to TRBJ1-4, with D possibly TRBD1 on 6 matching bases. In germline, CDR1 is SQVTM, CDR2 ANQGSEA. V was pared by 7 bases and J by 3 bases, with 9 bases between. This CDR3 spans 12 amino acids. The CDR3 loop reads CSARGSNEKLFF. The CDR3 DNA is TGCAGCGCCAGGGGCTCTAATGAAAAACTGTTTTTT.

This chain uses TRBV10-2 with TRBJ2-2; D possibly corresponds to TRBD2 (5 bases). CDR1 is WSHSY, CDR2 SAAADI, per germline. V was trimmed by 2 bases and J by 3 bases, leaving 10 bases between them. The CDR3 is 15 amino acids. This chain's CDR3 is CASSERLADTGELFF. Written as DNA, the CDR3 is TGCGCCAGCAGTGAGAGGCTAGCAGACACCGGGGAGCTGTTTTTT.

This clonotype is a singleton in its sample. The chain recombines TRBV20-1 with TRBJ2-7; TRBD1 matches 7 bases. CDR3 length: 13 amino acids. Losses at the gene ends were 4 bases for V and 4 bases for J; bases not matched to a gene: 7. Germline CDR1 reads DFQATT; CDR2 reads SNEGSKA (reference sequence). The CDR3 coding sequence is TGCAGTGCTACCGCGACAGGGTGGTACGAGCAGTACTTC. This sequence encodes CSATATGWYEQYF.

The chain carries TRBV2 and TRBJ2-5; 7 nucleotides match TRBD2. In germline, CDR1 is SNHLY, CDR2 FYNNEI. J lost 5 bases, V lost 8 bases, and 5 bases had no gene match. The CDR3 contains 12 residues. CDR3 in amino acids: CASQRGSETQYF. In DNA form, the CDR3 reads TGTGCCAGCCAGCGGGGTTCGGAGACCCAGTACTTC.

The V call is TRBV29-1, the J call TRBJ2-6, with D possibly matching TRBD1 (6 bases). V lost 6 bases and J 2 bases, leaving 14 bases between the germline ends. This CDR3 is 15 amino acids long. Germline CDR1 reads SQVTM; CDR2 reads ANQGSEA. The CDR3: CSVNHRVAGANVLTF. CDR3 nucleotide sequence: TGCAGCGTCAATCACAGGGTGGCTGGGGCCAACGTCCTGACTTTC. Full variable domain (missing parts from reference TRBV29-1 and TRBJ2-6): SAVISQKPSRDICQRGTSLTIQCQVDSQVTMMFWYRQQPGQSLTLIATANQGSEATYESGFVIDKFPISRPNLTFSTLTVSNMSPEDSSIYLCSVNHRVAGANVLTFGAGSRLTVL.

This sequence joins TRBV12-3 or TRBV12-4 and TRBJ2-1; 11 bases match TRBD2. There are 15 residues in the CDR3. The junction had 6 bases not matched to a gene; V was cut back by 7 bases and J by 4 bases. The CDR3: CASKIAGGTYNEQFF. CDR3 nucleotides: TGTGCCAGCAAAATAGCGGGAGGGACATACAATGAGCAGTTCTTC.

This chain links TRBV29-1 with TRBJ2-2, with 7 positions matching TRBD2. J lost 4 bases, V lost 3 bases, and 5 bases had no gene match. Looked up from germline, CDR1 is SQVTM and CDR2 is ANQGSEA. The CDR3 extends over 14 amino acids. The CDR3 bases are TGCAGCGTTGAGAGGGACTATCGCACCGGGGAGCTGTTTTTT. It codes for CSVERDYRTGELFF.

The chain couples TRBV20-1 to TRBJ2-3; TRBD2 aligns across 7 bases. V shed 6 bases, J shed 2 bases, and the junction held 11 bases outside the gene matches. The CDR3 runs to 15 residues. Germline CDR1 and CDR2: DFQATT and SNEGSKA (reference sequence). The DNA of the CDR3 is TGCAGTGCCAGAAAGCCAGGGAGGGTCACAGATACGCAGTATTTT. Translating gives CSARKPGRVTDTQYF.

V usage is TRBV5-1 and J usage is TRBJ2-5, with 9 bases aligning to TRBD2. This CDR3 region has 16 residues. V lost 0 bases, J lost 5 bases, and 8 bases stayed unmatched. Germline-derived CDR1 and CDR2 are SGHRS and YFSETQ. The CDR3 protein is CASSLDIAGEGETQYF. The CDR3 coding sequence is TGCGCCAGCAGCTTGGATATAGCGGGAGAGGGTGAGACCCAGTACTTC.

V is TRBV4-3 and J is TRBJ2-7; 7 nucleotides align to TRBD2. Germline trimming cut 0 bases from V and 5 bases from J; bases unmatched to any gene: 7. Germline CDR1 and CDR2: LGHNA and YSLEER. CDR3 length: 15 residues. This CDR3 reads CASSQEAGFGHEQYF. CDR3 nucleotides: TGCGCCAGCAGCCAAGAAGCGGGATTTGGTCACGAGCAGTACTTC.

The V call is TRBV21-1, the J call TRBJ2-5. TRBV21-1 is described as a pseudogene. The CDR3 sequence is 12 residues long. The chain's CDR3 is CARERHRGTQYF. The CDR3 DNA reads as TGTGCCAGAGAAAGACATCGGGGGACCCAGTACTTC.

The J gene is TRBJ1-2, the V gene TRBV13; D uncertain. The CDR3 runs to 15 residues. V was cut by 0 bases and J by 6 bases, with 14 bases left in between. Germline CDR1 reads PRHDT; CDR2 reads FYEKMQ (reference sequence). The CDR3 DNA reads TGTGCCAGCAGCTTAGGCAGGAGGACCGGTCATGGCTACACCTTC. This translates into CASSLGRRTGHGYTF.

In this sample, this clonotype turned up many times. As DNA, the CDR3 is TGCGCCAGCAGCCAGGCCGGGACCCTGAGCTCCTACGAGCAGTACTTC. Amino acids: CASSQAGTLSSYEQYF. The V gene is TRBV4-1, the J gene TRBJ2-7; the D call may be TRBD1 or TRBD2 (5 bases each). Germline CDR1 and CDR2: MGHRA and YSYEKL. The CDR3 has 16 residues. Trimming removed 3 bases at V and 0 bases at J, with 15 bases between.

V is TRBV2 and J is TRBJ1-5; D unresolved. Germline CDR1 SNHLY, CDR2 FYNNEI. Between the trimmed V and J ends, which lost 2 bases and 0 bases, there was a span of 8 bases. The CDR3 is made up of 15 amino acids. The CDR3 here is CASSEPRDSNQPQHF. The CDR3 region has the DNA TGTGCCAGCAGTGAACCCCGGGATAGCAATCAGCCCCAGCATTTT. The variable domain in full, with the rest retrieved from reference TRBV2 and TRBJ1-5, is EPEVTQTPSHQVTQMGQEVILRCVPISNHLYFYWYRQILGQKVEFLVSFYNNEISEKSEIFDDQFSVERPDGSNFTLKIRSTKLEDSAMYFCASSEPRDSNQPQHFGDGTRLSIL.

V gene TRBV5-1 combines with J gene TRBJ2-6; D is possibly TRBD1 (5 bases). CDR3 size: 16 residues. V lost 0 bases, J lost 0 bases, and 7 bases lay in between. Germline CDR1 and CDR2: SGHRS and YFSETQ. The CDR3, as DNA: TGCGCCAGCAGCTTGGCAGGGATCTCTGGGGCCAACGTCCTGACTTTC. As protein: CASSLAGISGANVLTF.

The genes are TRBV18 and TRBJ2-7; 8 bases are shared with TRBD1. The CDR3 contains 15 residues. The J segment lost 1 base and the V segment lost 3 bases, leaving 5 bases of the junction unmatched. Germline V gene sequence: CDR1 KGHSH, CDR2 LQKENI. The CDR3 here is CASSPLRGPSYEQYF. The CDR3 coding sequence is TGTGCCAGCTCACCCCTCAGGGGGCCTTCCTACGAGCAGTACTTC.

This clonotype was counted only a few times. The chain carries TRBV12-3 or TRBV12-4 and TRBJ1-2, with unresolved D. The CDR3 consists of 15 residues. With 2 bases removed from V and 0 bases from J, the gap between germline ends came to 10 bases. The CDR3 protein is CASSLSGSTNYGYTF. In DNA form, the CDR3 reads TGTGCCAGCAGTTTATCCGGCTCCACTAACTATGGCTACACCTTC.

V is TRBV20-1 and J is TRBJ2-7; D might be TRBD2 (6 bases). The CDR3 is made up of 13 amino acids. Germline CDR1 and CDR2: DFQATT and SNEGSKA (reference sequence). The germline V and J ends were trimmed by 6 bases and 1 base, with 13 bases remaining between them. The CDR3 bases are TGCAGTGCAAAATCCGGGACTTCCTACGAGCAGTACTTC. Amino acids: CSAKSGTSYEQYF.

This rearrangement joins TRBV7-9 to TRBJ2-1, with D unresolved. CDR3 length: 14 residues. The V gene's germline CDR1 is SEHNR and CDR2 FQNEAQ (reference sequence). V gave up 4 bases and J gave up 4 bases, with 11 bases separating them. In DNA form, the CDR3 reads TGTGCCAGCAGCTCTTGGGCACGTTACAATGAGCAGTTCTTC. Its protein is CASSSWARYNEQFF.

The gene calls are TRBV9 and TRBJ2-7; D not resolved. Germline CDR1 reads SGDLS; CDR2 reads YYNGEE. The CDR3 sequence is 17 residues long. The V gene lost 0 bases and the J gene lost 0 bases, with 16 bases spanning the gap. In DNA, the CDR3 is TGTGCCAGCAGCGTAGGACATTCAGGACGAATCTCCTACGAGCAGTACTTC. Its protein product is CASSVGHSGRISYEQYF.

The rearrangement links TRBV7-2 to TRBJ2-1, with 12 bases matching TRBD2. CDR1 and CDR2 from the germline V gene are SGHTA and FQGNSA. The V gene end was trimmed by 3 bases and the J gene end by 5 bases; junction bases not matched to a gene: 2. This CDR3 has 15 amino acids. The CDR3 region has the DNA TGTGCCAGCAGCTTGACTAGCGGGAGCCACAATGAGCAGTTCTTC. It codes for CASSLTSGSHNEQFF.

V gene TRBV25-1 combines with J gene TRBJ2-1; weak D call: TRBD1 (5 bases). The germline V and J ends were trimmed by 3 bases and 3 bases, with 12 bases remaining between them. In germline, CDR1 is MGHDK, CDR2 SYGVNS. This CDR3 comprises 15 residues. The CDR3 loop is CASSEAGRHYNEQFF. The CDR3 DNA sequence: TGTGCCAGCAGTGAGGCAGGGCGTCACTACAATGAGCAGTTCTTC.

The chain links TRBV5-1 to TRBJ1-4; 8 bases are a match to TRBD1. The CDR3 runs to 14 residues. With 5 bases clipped from V and 7 bases from J, the junction kept 7 bases outside the gene matches. CDR1 SGHRS and CDR2 YFSETQ come from the germline V gene. CDR3 amino acids: CASRNHRGGEKLFF. CDR3 in DNA: TGCGCCAGCAGAAATCACAGGGGGGGTGAAAAACTGTTTTTT.